This T cell receptor beta chain was obtained from a study of T cells in Graves' hyperthyroidism and ophthalmopathy. Study-level results: Most clonotypes that expanded in the thyroid above 0.001 also showed up in blood.

Amplification of TCR beta CDR3 regions used RNA as the template. Carried out on the TCR CDR3, a first-round RT-PCR used the HTBI primer set. TCRdb reanalysed the multiplex PCR reads using MiXCR and keeps one entry per CDR3 protein. The table shows about 290,000 distinct CDR3 sequences, with about a sixth occurring only once. This clonotype was seen at least ten times. Its target is unknown. This CDR3 contains 15 residues. Germline CDR1 and CDR2: SEHNR and FQNEAQ (reference sequence). Between the trimmed V and J ends, which lost 2 bases and 3 bases, there was a span of 13 bases. This rearrangement joins TRBV7-9 to TRBJ2-5; D remains unclear. This TCR derives from an older woman with Graves' ophthalmopathy. The sequenced sample consisted of blood. The CDR3 protein is CASSLSSRPEETQYF. The CDR3 coding sequence is TGTGCCAGCAGCTTAAGTTCCAGGCCCGAAGAGACCCAGTACTTC.